These T cell receptor beta chains were read from a single sample in a study of blood T cell repertoires in COVID-19. TCRdb keeps only in-frame clones here, not all; method: immunoSEQ multiplex PCR. Of about 84,000 clones listed, over 80% are singletons. The sequenced sample consisted of peripheral blood. Receptors originate from a woman older than 75 with acute or convalescent COVID-19. CDR3s include the opening cysteine and the closing phenylalanine or tryptophan. Fields, in order: CDR3 DNA, CDR3 protein, V gene, D gene, J gene, clone size. A D gene is named only where the DNA matches it firmly. Expanded clones are given a class, and other clones once, few, many or no size at all.

DNA: TGTGCCAGCAGTTTATGGGGGGGGGCTACCAGATACGAGCAGTACTTC; CDR3: CASSLWGGATRYEQYF; V: TRBV27; D: -; J: TRBJ2-7; size: -
DNA: TGTGCCAGCTCACCACCCGGCGGAGCGAACAATGAGCAGTTCTTC; CDR3: CASSPPGGANNEQFF; V: TRBV18; D: -; J: TRBJ2-1; size: few
DNA: TGTGCCACCAGTGATTTGCATTGGGCGGGAGACACAGATACGCAGTATTTT; CDR3: CATSDLHWAGDTDTQYF; V: TRBV24-1; D: TRBD2; J: TRBJ2-3; size: -
DNA: TGTGCCAGCAGTACTACGGGACTAGCATACGAGCAGTACTTC; CDR3: CASSTTGLAYEQYF; V: TRBV2; D: TRBD2; J: TRBJ2-7; size: few
DNA: TGTGCCACCAGTGGACAGAGCGATCAGGTGGGGACCCAGTACTTC; CDR3: CATSGQSDQVGTQYF; V: TRBV24-1; D: -; J: TRBJ2-5; size: -
DNA: TGCGCCAGCAGCGGCCCGGTGACAGGGGACAATGAGCAGTTCTTC; CDR3: CASSGPVTGDNEQFF; V: TRBV5-1; D: TRBD1; J: TRBJ2-1; size: -
DNA: TGCGCCAGCAGCTTGGGCCCTCTAGGTGGGGAGCTGTTTTTT; CDR3: CASSLGPLGGELFF; V: TRBV5-1; D: -; J: TRBJ2-2; size: few
DNA: TGCGCCAGCAGCCAAGATAACTGGTGGAATCAGCCCCAGCATTTT; CDR3: CASSQDNWWNQPQHF; V: TRBV4-1; D: -; J: TRBJ1-5; size: -
DNA: TGTGCCAGCAGTTTATCCCCCCAGGGTCGGTCACCCCTCCACTTT; CDR3: CASSLSPQGRSPLHF; V: TRBV28; D: -; J: TRBJ1-6; size: -
DNA: TGTGCCAGCAGCCACAGGGGTATGGGCACTGAAGCTTTCTTT; CDR3: CASSHRGMGTEAFF; V: TRBV3-1/TRBV3-2; D: -; J: TRBJ1-1; size: -
DNA: TGTGCCAGCAGCCAGGGGGGCCGTGAGCAGTTCTTC; CDR3: CASSQGGREQFF; V: TRBV28; D: -; J: TRBJ2-1; size: -
DNA: TGTGCCAGCAGAACAGGGTTAGGAAAGGGGGATACGCAGTATTTT; CDR3: CASRTGLGKGDTQYF; V: TRBV2; D: -; J: TRBJ2-3; size: few
DNA: TGTGCCAGCAGCTTAGGGATTCACAGGGACACCATATATTTT; CDR3: CASSLGIHRDTIYF; V: TRBV7-6; D: -; J: TRBJ1-3; size: -
DNA: TGTGCCAGCAGCCTAGGGGGCGGGAAAGAAGAGCAGTACTTC; CDR3: CASSLGGGKEEQYF; V: TRBV3-1/TRBV3-2; D: -; J: TRBJ2-7; size: -
DNA: TGTGCCAGCACCGGACGGGCGCGGGTCACTGAAGCTTTCTTT; CDR3: CASTGRARVTEAFF; V: TRBV27; D: -; J: TRBJ1-1; size: -
DNA: TGTGCCAGCAGCCAAGAGAAACATAACGGGAATGAGCAGTTCTTC; CDR3: CASSQEKHNGNEQFF; V: TRBV4-2; D: -; J: TRBJ2-1; size: few
DNA: TGTGCCAGTAGTCCGGACGCAGGGCCAGATACGCAGTATTTT; CDR3: CASSPDAGPDTQYF; V: TRBV19; D: -; J: TRBJ2-3; size: -
DNA: TGCGCCAGCAGCTTCGGGACAGGGGGAGAAAAACTGTTTTTT; CDR3: CASSFGTGGEKLFF; V: TRBV5-1; D: TRBD1; J: TRBJ1-4; size: -
DNA: TGTGCCAGCAGCCAAGATTTGGCTAGCGGGAGAGGGGATGAGCAGTTCTTC; CDR3: CASSQDLASGRGDEQFF; V: TRBV3-1/TRBV3-2; D: TRBD2; J: TRBJ2-1; size: -
DNA: TGTGCCAGCAGAGGACTAGCGACCACCTACAATGAGCAGTTCTTC; CDR3: CASRGLATTYNEQFF; V: TRBV2; D: TRBD2; J: TRBJ2-1; size: -
DNA: TGTGCCAGCAGCGCATCCGGACTAGCGGCCAATGAGCAGTTCTTC; CDR3: CASSASGLAANEQFF; V: TRBV9; D: TRBD2; J: TRBJ2-1; size: -
DNA: TGTGCCAGCAGCTGGGCTAGCGGGACACGGGAGACCCAGTACTTC; CDR3: CASSWASGTRETQYF; V: TRBV5-4; D: TRBD2; J: TRBJ2-5; size: -
DNA: TGCGCCAGCATCCTACGGCGGGGAGAGACCCAGTACTTC; CDR3: CASILRRGETQYF; V: TRBV10-2; D: -; J: TRBJ2-5; size: -
DNA: TGTGCCATGGCCGGGGGAGCGGTGGAGACCCAGTACTTC; CDR3: CAMAGGAVETQYF; V: TRBV10-3; D: -; J: TRBJ2-5; size: -
DNA: TGTGCCAGCAGCTTGGACAGGGAAAGTAACACCATATATTTT; CDR3: CASSLDRESNTIYF; V: TRBV7-2; D: TRBD1; J: TRBJ1-3; size: few
DNA: TGTGCCAGCAGCACTCAACAGGGTCAGCCCCAGCATTTT; CDR3: CASSTQQGQPQHF; V: TRBV6-5; D: -; J: TRBJ1-5; size: -
DNA: TGTGCCAGCAGCAGGGGGAACACTAACTATGGCTACACCTTC; CDR3: CASSRGNTNYGYTF; V: TRBV28; D: TRBD1; J: TRBJ1-2; size: once
DNA: TGTGCCAGCAGCTTAGGACTATTGAATGAGCAGTTCTTC; CDR3: CASSLGLLNEQFF; V: TRBV7-6; D: -; J: TRBJ2-1; size: -
DNA: TGTGCCAGCAGCGCGGGGACAGGGGTACGAGGGGCCTACGAGCAGTACTTC; CDR3: CASSAGTGVRGAYEQYF; V: TRBV9; D: TRBD1; J: TRBJ2-7; size: -
DNA: TGCAGCGTTGTAAAGGGACAGGGGGTAGAGACCCAGTACTTC; CDR3: CSVVKGQGVETQYF; V: TRBV29-1; D: TRBD1; J: TRBJ2-5; size: -
DNA: TGTGCTAGTGGGCCTAGTCCTAGCCTCTACAATGAGCAGTTCTTC; CDR3: CASGPSPSLYNEQFF; V: TRBV12-5; D: -; J: TRBJ2-1; size: once
DNA: TGTGCCAGCAGCGTAGTGAGCGGGGGAGGGGGTGAGCAGTTCTTC; CDR3: CASSVVSGGGGEQFF; V: TRBV9; D: TRBD2; J: TRBJ2-1; size: -
DNA: TGTGCCAGTAGTTCGCAGGGGGCCTCCGGTGAAGCTTTCTTT; CDR3: CASSSQGASGEAFF; V: TRBV19; D: TRBD1; J: TRBJ1-1; size: -
DNA: TGTGCCAGCAGCTTAACGGGGACAGGGGTCGACGAGCAGTACTTC; CDR3: CASSLTGTGVDEQYF; V: TRBV7-2; D: TRBD1; J: TRBJ2-7; size: -
DNA: TGTGCCAGCAGCTTTAGCGGGGGGACATTCGAGCAGTTCTTC; CDR3: CASSFSGGTFEQFF; V: TRBV11-3; D: TRBD2; J: TRBJ2-1; size: many
DNA: TGCAGTGCTAGGACTTCATACGAGCAGTACTTC; CDR3: CSARTSYEQYF; V: TRBV20-1; D: -; J: TRBJ2-7; size: -
DNA: TGTGCCAGCAGTACCGGGACAGGTCGCGACGAGCAGTACTTC; CDR3: CASSTGTGRDEQYF; V: TRBV28; D: TRBD1; J: TRBJ2-7; size: -
DNA: TGTGCCAGTAGTGATCAGCGGGGCGCCTACGAGCAGTACTTC; CDR3: CASSDQRGAYEQYF; V: TRBV19; D: TRBD2; J: TRBJ2-7; size: -
DNA: TGTGCCAGCAGTCCGTGGGGCTACTCTGGAAACACCATATATTTT; CDR3: CASSPWGYSGNTIYF; V: TRBV2; D: -; J: TRBJ1-3; size: -
DNA: TGTGCCAGCAGCTTGTCCGCTAAGAACACCGGGGAGCTGTTTTTT; CDR3: CASSLSAKNTGELFF; V: TRBV5-4; D: -; J: TRBJ2-2; size: -
DNA: TGTGCCAGCTCCTACCGGGTTGGACAGGGAAACAAAAATAGCAATCAGCCCCAGCATTTT; CDR3: CASSYRVGQGNKNSNQPQHF; V: TRBV18; D: TRBD1; J: TRBJ1-5; size: -
DNA: TGCGCCAGCAGCTTGGACTTGCCAGGGGTACACACCATATATTTT; CDR3: CASSLDLPGVHTIYF; V: TRBV5-1; D: -; J: TRBJ1-3; size: -
DNA: TGTGCCAGCAGCCTACCACAGGGAGTGGACACCGGGGAGCTGTTTTTT; CDR3: CASSLPQGVDTGELFF; V: TRBV3-1/TRBV3-2; D: -; J: TRBJ2-2; size: -
DNA: TGTGCCAGTTTTGGGGGGGAGACCCAGTACTTC; CDR3: CASFGGETQYF; V: TRBV11-3; D: -; J: TRBJ2-5; size: -
DNA: TGTGCCAGCAGCTTACAGGCAGGGGAAGAGACCCAGTACTTC; CDR3: CASSLQAGEETQYF; V: TRBV7-2; D: -; J: TRBJ2-5; size: once
DNA: TGTGCCAGCAGCCAAGAAGGACACTCCTACGAGCAGTACTTC; CDR3: CASSQEGHSYEQYF; V: TRBV3-1/TRBV3-2; D: -; J: TRBJ2-7; size: -
DNA: TGTGCCAGCTCACCCCCCACAGGCTATGGCTACACCTTC; CDR3: CASSPPTGYGYTF; V: TRBV18; D: -; J: TRBJ1-2; size: once
DNA: TGTGCCAGCAGCCAAGAGTTGGGGGCGCAGTCACCCCTCCACTTT; CDR3: CASSQELGAQSPLHF; V: TRBV3-1/TRBV3-2; D: -; J: TRBJ1-6; size: -
DNA: TGTGCCAGCAGTGATACCTACGCTGGAAACACCATATATTTT; CDR3: CASSDTYAGNTIYF; V: TRBV6-1; D: -; J: TRBJ1-3; size: -
DNA: TGTGCCAGCAGTGGCTGGGAGATGGGCGAGCAGTACTTC; CDR3: CASSGWEMGEQYF; V: TRBV6-6; D: -; J: TRBJ2-7; size: few
DNA: TGTGCCAGCAGCGTAGGGCTCAATGAGCAGTTCTTC; CDR3: CASSVGLNEQFF; V: TRBV9; D: -; J: TRBJ2-1; size: -
DNA: TGTGCCAGCGGAAGACAGGGGGATTCGAACGAGCAGTACTTC; CDR3: CASGRQGDSNEQYF; V: TRBV6-5; D: TRBD1; J: TRBJ2-7; size: -
DNA: TGTGCCAGCAGCCGGGACAGGGGCCGGGAGCAGTACTTC; CDR3: CASSRDRGREQYF; V: TRBV11-2; D: TRBD1; J: TRBJ2-7; size: -
DNA: TGTGCCAGTAGTATTCAGAGCAATCAGCCCCAGCATTTT; CDR3: CASSIQSNQPQHF; V: TRBV19; D: -; J: TRBJ1-5; size: -
DNA: TGTGCCAGCAGTCCAGGGGCGCGTTGGGAAAAACTGTTTTTT; CDR3: CASSPGARWEKLFF; V: TRBV28; D: -; J: TRBJ1-4; size: -
DNA: TGTGCCAGCAGCGTAGGTCAGGGGATGAGGGAAAAACTGTTTTTT; CDR3: CASSVGQGMREKLFF; V: TRBV9; D: -; J: TRBJ1-4; size: -
DNA: TGTGCCAGTAGTATAGATCTGAGCGGGGGCTACGAGCAGTACTTC; CDR3: CASSIDLSGGYEQYF; V: TRBV19; D: TRBD2; J: TRBJ2-7; size: -
DNA: TGTGCCAGCAGCTCGGCACTAGCGGGAGAGGCAGATACGCAGTATTTT; CDR3: CASSSALAGEADTQYF; V: TRBV11-1; D: TRBD2; J: TRBJ2-3; size: -
DNA: TGCGCCAGCAGCCAGGACAGGCTAGATACGCAGTATTTT; CDR3: CASSQDRLDTQYF; V: TRBV5-1; D: TRBD1; J: TRBJ2-3; size: -